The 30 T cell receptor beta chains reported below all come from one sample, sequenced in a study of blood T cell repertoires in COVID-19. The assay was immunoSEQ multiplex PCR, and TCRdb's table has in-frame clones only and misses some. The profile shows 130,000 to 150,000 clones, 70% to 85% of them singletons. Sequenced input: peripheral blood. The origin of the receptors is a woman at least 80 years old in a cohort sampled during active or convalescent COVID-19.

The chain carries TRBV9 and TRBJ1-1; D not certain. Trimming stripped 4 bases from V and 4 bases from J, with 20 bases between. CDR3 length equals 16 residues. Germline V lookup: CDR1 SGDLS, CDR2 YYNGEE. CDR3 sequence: CASSPRGGAGATEAFF. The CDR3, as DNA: TGTGCCAGCAGCCCCCGGGGTGGAGCAGGAGCCACTGAAGCTTTCTTT.

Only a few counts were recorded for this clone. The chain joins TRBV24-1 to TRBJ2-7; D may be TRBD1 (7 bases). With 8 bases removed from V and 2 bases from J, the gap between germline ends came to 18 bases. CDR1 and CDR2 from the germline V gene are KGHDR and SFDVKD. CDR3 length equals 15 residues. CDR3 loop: CATKERQGGTYEQYF. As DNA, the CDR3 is TGTGCCACCAAAGAGAGACAGGGAGGAACCTACGAGCAGTACTTC.

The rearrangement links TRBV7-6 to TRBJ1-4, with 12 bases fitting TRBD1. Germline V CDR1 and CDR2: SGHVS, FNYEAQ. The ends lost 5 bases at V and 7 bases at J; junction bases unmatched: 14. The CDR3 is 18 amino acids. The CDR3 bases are TGTGCCAGCAGCGAGTACGGGACAGGGGGCTCATCGACTGAAAAACTGTTTTTT. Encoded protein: CASSEYGTGGSSTEKLFF. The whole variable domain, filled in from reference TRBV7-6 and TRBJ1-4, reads GAGVSQSPRYKVTKRGQDVALRCDPISGHVSLYWYRQALGQGPEFLTYFNYEAQQDKSGLPNDRFSAERPEGSISTLTIQRTEQRDSAMYRCASSEYGTGGSSTEKLFFGSGTQLSVL.

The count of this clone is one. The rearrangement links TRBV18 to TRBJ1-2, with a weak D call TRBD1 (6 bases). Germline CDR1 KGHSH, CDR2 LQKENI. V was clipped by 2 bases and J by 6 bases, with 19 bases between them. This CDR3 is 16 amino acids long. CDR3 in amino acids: CASSPNTLDSGDGYTF. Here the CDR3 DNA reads TGTGCCAGCTCACCAAATACCCTGGACAGCGGAGATGGCTACACCTTC.

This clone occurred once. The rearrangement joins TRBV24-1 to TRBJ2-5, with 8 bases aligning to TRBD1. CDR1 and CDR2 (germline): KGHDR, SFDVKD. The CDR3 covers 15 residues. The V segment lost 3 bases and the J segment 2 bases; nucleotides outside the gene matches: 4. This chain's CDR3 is CATSDPGQDQETQYF. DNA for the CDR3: TGTGCCACCAGTGATCCGGGACAGGATCAAGAGACCCAGTACTTC.

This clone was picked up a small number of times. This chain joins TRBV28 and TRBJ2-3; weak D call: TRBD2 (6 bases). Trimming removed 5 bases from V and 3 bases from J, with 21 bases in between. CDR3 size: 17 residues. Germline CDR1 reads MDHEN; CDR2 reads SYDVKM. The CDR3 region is CASSALADYRGTDTQYF. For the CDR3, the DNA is TGTGCCAGCAGTGCCTTAGCGGACTACCGCGGGACAGATACGCAGTATTTT. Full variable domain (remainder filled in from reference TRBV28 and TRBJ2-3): DVKVTQSSRYLVKRTGEKVFLECVQDMDHENMFWYRQDPGLGLRLIYFSYDVKMKEKGDIPEGYSVSREKKERFSLILESASTNQTSMYLCASSALADYRGTDTQYFGPGTRLTVL.

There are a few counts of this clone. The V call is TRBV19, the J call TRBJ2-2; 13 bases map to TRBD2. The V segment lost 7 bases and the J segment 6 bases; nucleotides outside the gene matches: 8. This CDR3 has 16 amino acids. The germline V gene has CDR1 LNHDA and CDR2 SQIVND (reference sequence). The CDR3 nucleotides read TGTGCCAGTAATCCACCGGGACTAGCGGGGTCCGGGGAGCTGTTTTTT. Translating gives CASNPPGLAGSGELFF.

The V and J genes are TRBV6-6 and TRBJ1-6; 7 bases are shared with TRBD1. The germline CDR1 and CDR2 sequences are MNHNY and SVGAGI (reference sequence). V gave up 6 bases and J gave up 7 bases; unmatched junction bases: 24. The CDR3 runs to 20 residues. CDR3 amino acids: CASSLVRDWRPGQKNSPLHF. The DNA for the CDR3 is TGTGCCAGCAGCTTGGTTCGGGACTGGCGGCCGGGACAGAAGAATTCACCCCTCCACTTT.

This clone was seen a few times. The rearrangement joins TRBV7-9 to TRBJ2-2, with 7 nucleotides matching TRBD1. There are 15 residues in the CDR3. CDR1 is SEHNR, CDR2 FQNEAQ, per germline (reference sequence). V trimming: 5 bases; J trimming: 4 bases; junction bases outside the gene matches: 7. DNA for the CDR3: TGTGCCAGCAGCCAGGGACAGCTGTTCACCGGGGAGCTGTTTTTT. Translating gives CASSQGQLFTGELFF.

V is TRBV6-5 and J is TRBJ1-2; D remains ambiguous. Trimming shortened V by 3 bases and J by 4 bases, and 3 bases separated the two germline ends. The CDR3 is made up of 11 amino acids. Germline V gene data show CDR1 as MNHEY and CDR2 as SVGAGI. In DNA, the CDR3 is TGTGCCAGCAGTTATAGCTATGGCTACACCTTC. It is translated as CASSYSYGYTF.

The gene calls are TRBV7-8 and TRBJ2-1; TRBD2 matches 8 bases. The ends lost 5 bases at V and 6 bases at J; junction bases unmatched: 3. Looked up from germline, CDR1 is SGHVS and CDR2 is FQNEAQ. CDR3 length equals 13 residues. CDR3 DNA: TGTGCCAGCAGCAGGACTAGCCTCAATGAGCAGTTCTTC. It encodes CASSRTSLNEQFF.

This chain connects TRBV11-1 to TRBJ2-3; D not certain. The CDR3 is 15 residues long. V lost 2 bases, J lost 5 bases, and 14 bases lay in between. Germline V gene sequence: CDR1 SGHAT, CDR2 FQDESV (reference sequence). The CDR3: CASSLHYTPEDTQYF. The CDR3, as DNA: TGTGCCAGCAGCTTACACTACACGCCGGAAGATACGCAGTATTTT.

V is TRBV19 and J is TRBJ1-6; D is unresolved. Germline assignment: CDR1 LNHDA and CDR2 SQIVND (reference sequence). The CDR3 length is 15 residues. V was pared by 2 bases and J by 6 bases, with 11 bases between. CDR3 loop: CASSIMNTPNSPLHF. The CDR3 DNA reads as TGTGCCAGTAGTATAATGAACACCCCTAATTCACCCCTCCACTTT.

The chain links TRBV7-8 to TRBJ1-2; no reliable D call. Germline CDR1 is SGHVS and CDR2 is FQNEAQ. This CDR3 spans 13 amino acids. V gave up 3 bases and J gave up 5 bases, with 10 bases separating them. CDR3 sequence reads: CASSFFSGYGYTF. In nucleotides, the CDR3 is TGTGCCAGCAGCTTCTTTTCGGGTTATGGCTACACCTTC.

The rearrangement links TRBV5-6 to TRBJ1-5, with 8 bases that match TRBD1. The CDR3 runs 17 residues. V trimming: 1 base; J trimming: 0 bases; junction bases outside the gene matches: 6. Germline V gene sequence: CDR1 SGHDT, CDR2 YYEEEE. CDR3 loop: CASSLRPRGLSNQPQHF. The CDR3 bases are TGTGCCAGCAGCTTGAGGCCCAGGGGGCTTAGCAATCAGCCCCAGCATTTT.

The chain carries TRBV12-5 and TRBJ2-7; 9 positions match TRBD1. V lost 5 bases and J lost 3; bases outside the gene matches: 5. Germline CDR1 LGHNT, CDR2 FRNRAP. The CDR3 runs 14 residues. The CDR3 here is CASGPPGQGYEQYF. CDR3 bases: TGTGCTAGTGGTCCCCCGGGACAGGGCTACGAGCAGTACTTC.

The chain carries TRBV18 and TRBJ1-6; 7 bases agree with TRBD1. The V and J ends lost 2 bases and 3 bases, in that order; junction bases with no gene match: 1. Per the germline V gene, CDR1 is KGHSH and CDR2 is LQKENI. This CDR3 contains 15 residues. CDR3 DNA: TGTGCCAGCTCACCAGGGACAGACTATAATTCACCCCTCCACTTT. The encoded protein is CASSPGTDYNSPLHF.

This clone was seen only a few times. CDR3 region: CSASPDSSRTEAFF. The CDR3 region has the DNA TGCAGCGCTAGCCCGGACAGCTCGAGAACTGAAGCTTTCTTT. This chain connects TRBV29-1 to TRBJ1-1; tentatively, D is TRBD1 (6 bases). Per the germline V gene, CDR1 is SQVTM and CDR2 is ANQGSEA. This CDR3 contains 14 residues. Deletions cut 7 bases from V and 5 bases from J, with 20 bases between.

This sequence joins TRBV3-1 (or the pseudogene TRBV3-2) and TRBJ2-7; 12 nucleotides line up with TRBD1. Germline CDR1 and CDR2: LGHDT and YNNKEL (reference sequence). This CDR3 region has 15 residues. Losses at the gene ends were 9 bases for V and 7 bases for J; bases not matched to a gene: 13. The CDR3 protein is CASFPGTGGAGEQYV. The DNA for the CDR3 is TGTGCCAGTTTTCCCGGGACAGGGGGCGCGGGTGAGCAGTACGTC.

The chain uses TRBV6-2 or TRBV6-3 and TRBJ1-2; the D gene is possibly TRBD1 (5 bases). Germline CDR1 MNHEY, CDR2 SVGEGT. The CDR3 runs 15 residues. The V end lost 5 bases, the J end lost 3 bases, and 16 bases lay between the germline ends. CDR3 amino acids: CASSIHTTAYYGYTF. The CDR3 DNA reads TGTGCCAGCAGTATTCATACGACAGCTTACTATGGCTACACCTTC.

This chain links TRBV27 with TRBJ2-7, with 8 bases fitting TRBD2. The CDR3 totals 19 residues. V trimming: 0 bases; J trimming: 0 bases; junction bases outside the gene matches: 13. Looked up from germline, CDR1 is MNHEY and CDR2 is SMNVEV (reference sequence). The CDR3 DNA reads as TGTGCCAGCAGTTTATCGATTCCGGGAAGCGGGGGTAACTCCTACGAGCAGTACTTC. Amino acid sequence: CASSLSIPGSGGNSYEQYF.

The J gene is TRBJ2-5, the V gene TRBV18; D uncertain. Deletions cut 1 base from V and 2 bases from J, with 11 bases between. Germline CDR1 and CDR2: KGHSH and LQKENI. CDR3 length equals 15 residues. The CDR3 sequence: CASSPRYQPQETQYF. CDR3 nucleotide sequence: TGTGCCAGCTCACCACGCTACCAACCGCAAGAGACCCAGTACTTC. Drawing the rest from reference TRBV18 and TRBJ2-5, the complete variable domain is NAGVMQNPRHLVRRRGQEARLRCSPMKGHSHVYWYRQLPEEGLKFMVYLQKENIIDESGMPKERFSAEFPKEGPSILRIQQVVRGDSAAYFCASSPRYQPQETQYFGPGTRLLVL.

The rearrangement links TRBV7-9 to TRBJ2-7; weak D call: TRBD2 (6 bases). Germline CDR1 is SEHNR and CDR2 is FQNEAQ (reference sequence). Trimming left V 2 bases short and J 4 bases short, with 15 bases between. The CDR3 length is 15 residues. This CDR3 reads CASSLIGRRGYEQYF. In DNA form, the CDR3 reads TGTGCCAGCAGCTTAATAGGGCGGCGGGGATACGAGCAGTACTTC.

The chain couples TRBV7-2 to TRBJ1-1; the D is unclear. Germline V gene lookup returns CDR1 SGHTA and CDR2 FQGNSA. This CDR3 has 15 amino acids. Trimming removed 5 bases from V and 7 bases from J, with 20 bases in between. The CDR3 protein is CASSPNPGIVGEAFF. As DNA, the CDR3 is TGTGCCAGCAGCCCTAACCCGGGGATCGTGGGTGAAGCTTTCTTT. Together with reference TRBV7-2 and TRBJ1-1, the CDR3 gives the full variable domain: GAGVSQSPSNKVTEKGKDVELRCDPISGHTALYWYRQSLGQGLEFLIYFQGNSAPDKSGLPSDRFSAERTGGSVSTLTIQRTQQEDSAVYLCASSPNPGIVGEAFFGQGTRLTVV.

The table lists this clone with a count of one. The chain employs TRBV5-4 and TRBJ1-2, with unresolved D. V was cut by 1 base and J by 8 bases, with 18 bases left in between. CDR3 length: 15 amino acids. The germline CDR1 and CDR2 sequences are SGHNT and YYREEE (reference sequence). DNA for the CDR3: TGTGCCAGCAGCTTGTCAACGGGAATAGTGGGAGGCTACACCTTC. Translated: CASSLSTGIVGGYTF.

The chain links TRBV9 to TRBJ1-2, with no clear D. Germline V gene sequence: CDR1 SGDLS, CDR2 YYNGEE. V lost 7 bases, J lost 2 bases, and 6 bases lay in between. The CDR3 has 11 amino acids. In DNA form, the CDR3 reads TGTGCCAGCGGCACGAACTATGGCTACACCTTC. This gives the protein CASGTNYGYTF.

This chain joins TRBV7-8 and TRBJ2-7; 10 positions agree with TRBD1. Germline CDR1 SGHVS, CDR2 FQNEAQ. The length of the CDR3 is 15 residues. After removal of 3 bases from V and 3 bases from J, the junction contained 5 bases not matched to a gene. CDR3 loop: CASSFGTGAIYEQYV. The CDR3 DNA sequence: TGTGCCAGCAGCTTTGGGACAGGGGCCATCTACGAGCAGTACGTC.

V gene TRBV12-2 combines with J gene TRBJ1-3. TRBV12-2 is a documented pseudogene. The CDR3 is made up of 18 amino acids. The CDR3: CASRLGRRRKSSGNTIYF. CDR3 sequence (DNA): TGTGCAAGTCGCTTAGGGAGACGAAGAAAGAGCTCTGGAAACACCATATATTTT.

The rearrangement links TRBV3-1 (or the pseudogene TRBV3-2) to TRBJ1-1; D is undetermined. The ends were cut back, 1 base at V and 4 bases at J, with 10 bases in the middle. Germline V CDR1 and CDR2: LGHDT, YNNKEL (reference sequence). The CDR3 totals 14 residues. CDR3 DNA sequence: TGTGCCAGCAGCCAAGGCCACGGGAGCACTGAAGCTTTCTTT. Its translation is CASSQGHGSTEAFF.

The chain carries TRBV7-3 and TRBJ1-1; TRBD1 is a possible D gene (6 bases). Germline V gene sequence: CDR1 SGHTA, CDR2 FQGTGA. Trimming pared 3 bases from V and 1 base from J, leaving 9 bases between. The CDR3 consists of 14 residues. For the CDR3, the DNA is TGTGCCAGCAGCTTCGGCAGGGGGAACACTGAAGCTTTCTTT. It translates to CASSFGRGNTEAFF.